This TCR beta chain stems from a study of T cell repertoires in ileal Crohn's disease. Study findings and constraints: Sorted CD8 T cells held more high-frequency clones than CD4. Clonality above 26.8% at surgery always came with endoscopic recurrence.

TCRB immunosequencing input was around 460 nanograms of biopsy DNA per sample. Only in-frame clones appear in the TCRdb table, and some are missing; sequencing was by immunoSEQ multiplex PCR. The repertoire holds 13,000 to 15,000 clones, with about 73% as singletons. The trim removed 10 bases at V and 2 bases at J, leaving 4 bases unmatched. This CDR3 region has 14 residues. Germline CDR1 is SNHLY and CDR2 is FYNNEI. Concerning this clone: Its antigen is undetermined.

The TCR comes from an adult with Crohn's disease. The V gene is TRBV2, the J gene TRBJ2-3; 12 bases fit TRBD2. Sequencing input: ileal tissue. The CDR3 DNA reads TGTGCCACCGGACTAGCGGGAACCACAGATACGCAGTATTTT. It is translated as CATGLAGTTDTQYF.